This T cell receptor beta chain was recovered during a study of shared clonotypes between healthy human individuals. Study as a whole: A couple of female and a few male donors aged 18 to 49 were enrolled. Findings of the study overall: Only blood samples were collected, and tissue repertoires likely differ.

A remark on this clone: Its antigen is undetermined.

Unmatched junction bases numbered 9, after V lost 0 bases and J lost 10 bases. The CDR3 consists of 16 residues. Germline assignment: CDR1 SGDLS and CDR2 YYNGEE. Every donor, a Caucasian adult, lived in Nashville, Tennessee. In the source study's methods: Sequence data from immunoSEQ were junction-only and lacked quality scores; consequently, filtering differed. Data came from immunoSEQ multiplex PCR; TCRdb stores just in-frame clones and leaves some out. Clone size and the V and J calls come from that table; the DNA yielded D and trimming. The sample holds roughly 490,000 clones; about 82% are singletons and the top ten take over 10%.

Sequencing was done on a sample of PBMCs. This receptor was taken from a woman aged 40 to 50 in good health. Some clones in this sample may be carry-over from other donors' samples. This chain uses TRBV9 with TRBJ2-1; 11 bases map to TRBD2. CDR3 nucleotides: TGTGCCAGCAGCGTAGATCCTAGCGGGAGGTATACGGAGCAGTTCTTC. Its translation: CASSVDPSGRYTEQFF. Variable domain in full (rest from reference TRBV9 and TRBJ2-1): DSGVTQTPKHLITATGQRVTLRCSPRSGDLSVYWYQQSLDQGLQFLIQYYNGEERAKGNILERFSAQQFPDLHSELNLSSLELGDSALYFCASSVDPSGRYTEQFFGPGTRLTVL.